The T cell receptor beta chain described here comes from a study of CD8+ T cells in alopecia areata. Study-wide results and limits: Lesional scalp displayed greater clonality than normal scalp, most notably in alopecia totalis/universalis. Scalp clonality and expanded CD8+ clones among the top 100 fell significantly with tofacitinib. Persistence of many expanded lesional clones was seen in scalp and blood during tofacitinib.

Following RNA extraction, reverse transcription yielded cDNA that acted as the sequencing template. Profiled with immunoSEQ multiplex PCR; TCRdb holds only in-frame clones, not every one. The sample contains approximately 90,000 clones, 70% to 80% of which appear only once. Trimming cost V 6 bases and J 2 bases; bases outside gene matches: 8. Looked up from germline, CDR1 is SNHLY and CDR2 is FYNNEI. This CDR3 has 15 amino acids. Treatment of the sample: oral pan-JAK inhibitor, 5-10 mg twice daily. As concerns this clone: Its antigen is not known.

This clonotype was sampled from a human donor with alopecia areata. The chain uses TRBV2 and TRBJ2-7; 9 nucleotides agree with TRBD1. Sample: CD8+ T cells sorted from blood, taken at approximately week 42, from a patient treated with tofacitinib. The CDR3 region has the DNA TGTGCCAGCAGCCTCCCGGGACAGGGAACCTACGAGCAGTACTTC. Amino acids: CASSLPGQGTYEQYF.